This entry features one T cell receptor beta chain sequence. This CDR3 comprises 13 residues. V lost 0 bases to trimming and J lost 9 bases, with 10 bases between them. CDR1 SGDLS and CDR2 YYNGEE come from the germline V gene. The sample comes from a study of blood T cell repertoires in COVID-19. Looking at the study overall: Acute and convalescent COVID-19 specimens originated in the United States, Italy and Spain. T cells, B-cell-depleted T cells, or PBMCs supplied cDNA or gDNA.

In the authors' methods: Reference gene primer amplification in the assay estimated nucleated cell counts. Here immunoSEQ multiplex PCR was the method, and the copy in TCRdb shows in-frame clones only, minus some. Clonal size and the V and J genes are those of that table, whereas D and trimming came from the DNA. The sample carries about 65,000 clones, 77% recorded once. The source is a human donor in a cohort sampled during active COVID-19. The sample consisted of peripheral blood. The chain has TRBV9 and TRBJ2-1; possible D gene TRBD2, 5 bases. CDR3 DNA: TGTGCCAGCAGCGTAGGAGTGAGCGGTGAGCAGTTCTTC. Translation gives CASSVGVSGEQFF.